This T cell receptor (beta chain) was captured in a study of T cells after yellow fever vaccination. As for the study in general: The fractions with low cell numbers were processed using SMART-Seq v4 Ultra Low Input.

CDR1 is LNHNV, CDR2 YYDKDF, per germline (reference sequence). CDR3 size: 14 residues. Deletions cut 8 bases from V and 4 bases from J, with 17 bases between. MiXCR, applied by TCRdb to the 5' RACE reads, yields one record per CDR3 protein. Of fewer than 500,000 distinct CDR3 sequences listed, around a sixth were seen once; the top ten hold roughly a sixth. This sequence joins TRBV15 and TRBJ2-5; possible D gene TRBD2, 6 bases. This receptor was taken from a man aged 18 to 30 who received the YFV17D yellow fever vaccine. The material was PBMCs, obtained before the yellow fever booster vaccination. The CDR3 region is CATAFSGEVETQYF. In DNA, the CDR3 is TGTGCCACCGCATTTTCCGGGGAGGTAGAGACCCAGTACTTC.